A single sample is the source of the 11 T cell receptor beta chains below, sequenced in a study of response to subunit inactivated influenza vaccine. TCRdb reprocessed the RT-PCR reads via MiXCR and lists one record per CDR3 protein. The table shows over 800,000 distinct CDR3 sequences, with 21% occurring only once. Sequencing was performed on PBMCs from blood, taken 4 to 6 days after vaccination. The receptors were sampled from a man aged 50-59 years who received an inactivated influenza vaccine.

V and J are TRBV7-2 and TRBJ1-1; D unresolved. V was pared by 2 bases and J by 1 base, with 14 bases between. CDR3 length equals 16 residues. The germline V gene encodes CDR1 SGHTA and CDR2 FQGNSA. CDR3 sequence: CASSLSRERQNTEAFF. The CDR3 DNA sequence: TGTGCCAGCAGCTTATCCCGGGAAAGGCAGAACACTGAAGCTTTCTTT.

This clonotype was detected only a few times. This chain connects TRBV6-5 to TRBJ2-2; no reliable D call. V was cut by 2 bases and J by 4 bases, with 11 bases left in between. Germline V gene sequence: CDR1 MNHEY, CDR2 SVGAGI. There are 15 residues in the CDR3. CDR3 loop: CASSYTSGGTGELFF. CDR3 DNA: TGTGCCAGCAGTTACACCTCCGGCGGCACCGGGGAGCTGTTTTTT.

The chain recombines TRBV20-1 with TRBJ2-1; possible D gene TRBD1, 5 bases. CDR3 length: 15 amino acids. Germline-derived CDR1 and CDR2 are DFQATT and SNEGSKA (reference sequence). V lost 3 bases, J lost 0 bases, and 12 bases lay in between. The chain's CDR3 is CSASNVDSSYNEQFF. CDR3 nucleotide sequence: TGCAGTGCTAGTAACGTCGACAGCTCCTACAATGAGCAGTTCTTC.

CDR3 protein: CASSPPGTGRKGDTQYF. The CDR3, as DNA: TGTGCCAGCAGCCCCCCCGGGACAGGTCGGAAAGGGGATACGCAGTATTTT. The chain is built from TRBV11-2 and TRBJ2-3; the match to TRBD1 covers 8 bases. V was clipped by 5 bases and J by 6 bases; unmatched bases: 16. CDR1 and CDR2 (germline): SGHAT, FQNNGV. This CDR3 contains 17 residues.

The chain uses TRBV27 and TRBJ2-1; D not certain. The germline gives CDR1 MNHEY, CDR2 SMNVEV (reference sequence). V was cut by 3 bases and J by 0 bases, with 9 bases left in between. This CDR3 comprises 15 residues. This CDR3 reads CASSFPWSSYNEQFF. The CDR3 nucleotides are TGTGCCAGCAGTTTTCCCTGGAGCTCCTACAATGAGCAGTTCTTC.

This clonotype was observed many times. The J gene is TRBJ1-4, the V gene TRBV4-2; no firm D call. Looked up from germline, CDR1 is LGHNA and CDR2 is YNFKEQ. The ends were cut back, 4 bases at V and 4 bases at J, with 19 bases in the middle. This CDR3 comprises 17 residues. CDR3 DNA: TGTGCCAGCAGCCCGCGAGCGTTCGGCAGCTATAATGAAAAACTGTTTTTT. This encodes CASSPRAFGSYNEKLFF.

V is TRBV7-2 and J is TRBJ1-2; no clear D. Looked up from germline, CDR1 is SGHTA and CDR2 is FQGNSA. Trimming took 7 bases from V and 13 from J, leaving 22 bases between them. This CDR3 has 13 amino acids. The CDR3 loop reads CASNPPDQRHSTF. Written as DNA, the CDR3 is TGTGCCAGCAACCCCCCGGACCAGAGACATTCCACCTTC.

The chain joins TRBV10-3 to TRBJ2-7, with 8 bases aligning to TRBD1. V was pared by 10 bases and J by 3 bases, with 8 bases of the junction left unmatched. Germline-derived CDR1 and CDR2 are ENHRY and SYGVKD. The CDR3 spans 13 residues. The CDR3 nucleotides are TGTGCCAATGCGGACAGGGTGGACTACGAGCAGTACTTC. The encoded protein is CANADRVDYEQYF.

The chain employs TRBV13 and TRBJ2-1, with 16 bases fitting TRBD2. The CDR3 has 18 residues. Germline V gives CDR1 PRHDT, CDR2 FYEKMQ (reference sequence). Trimming cost V 5 bases and J 3 bases; bases outside gene matches: 7. The CDR3 bases are TGTGCCAGCAGCACGGGACTAGCGGGAGGGTGGTACTACAATGAGCAGTTCTTC. Translation gives CASSTGLAGGWYYNEQFF.

The V gene is TRBV28, the J gene TRBJ2-7; TRBD1 or TRBD2 may be the D gene (5 bases each). This CDR3 is 15 amino acids long. Germline loops: CDR1 MDHEN, CDR2 SYDVKM. The germline V and J ends were trimmed by 5 bases and 7 bases, with 21 bases remaining between them. The CDR3 loop reads CASSPLGVGSGEQYF. In DNA, the CDR3 is TGTGCCAGCAGTCCCTTGGGGGTCGGTTCGGGGGAGCAGTACTTC.

J is TRBJ2-3 and V is TRBV9, with TRBD1 matching over 7 bases. The V gene's germline CDR1 is SGDLS and CDR2 YYNGEE. The CDR3 contains 15 residues. Germline trimming cut 0 bases from V and 3 bases from J; bases unmatched to any gene: 4. This CDR3 is CASSVVTGPTDTQYF. The CDR3 DNA follows: TGTGCCAGCAGCGTAGTGACAGGGCCTACAGATACGCAGTATTTT.